This T cell receptor beta chain emerged from a study of T cells in Graves' hyperthyroidism and ophthalmopathy. CDR3 length equals 16 residues. Germline lookup yields CDR1 SGHRS and CDR2 YFSETQ. The TCR beta CDR3 regions underwent amplification using RNA transcripts as the source. An initial round of RT-PCR targeting the TCR CDR3 relied on the HTBI primer set. One entry per CDR3 protein, called by TCRdb with MiXCR from the multiplex PCR reads. The data hold 690,000 or so distinct CDR3 sequences, with approximately 18% observed a single time. Of note for this clonotype: An end of the junction does not agree with germline; a read error may underlie this.

The clonotype was recovered from a woman aged 45-65 years with Graves' hyperthyroidism that later progressed to Graves' ophthalmopathy. Sequencing input: blood. The J gene is TRBJ2-2, the V gene TRBV5-1; D perhaps matches TRBD1 (5 bases). The chain's CDR3 is CASSLGQGPNTEELFF. The CDR3 DNA sequence: TGCGCCAGCAGCTTAGGTCAGGGTCCGAACACCGAGGAGCTGTTTTTT. Looking up the rest from reference TRBV5-1 and TRBJ2-2 gives the full variable domain: KAGVTQTPRYLIKTRGQQVTLSCSPISGHRSVSWYQQTPGQGLQFLFEYFSETQRNKGNFPGRFSGRQFSNSRSEMNVSTLELGDSALYLCASSLGQGPNTEELFFGEGSRLTVL.